A selection of T cell receptor beta chains follows, all from one sample in a study of cytomegalovirus exposure and HLA in healthy donors. The table came from immunoSEQ multiplex PCR; TCRdb's copy has only in-frame clones and leaves some out. Of 200,000 to 250,000 clones in the sample, less than 85% are singletons; the top ten hold roughly 6%. Sequencing used PBMCs. These receptors all come from a woman aged 18 to 35 in good health and CMV-seronegative. Both conserved end residues are part of each CDR3. A D gene is named only where the DNA matches it firmly. Part of the rows lack a size; the others show once, few, many or a class for expanded clones.

CDR3 protein: CASSLAGGSYEQYF; CDR3 DNA: TGCGCCAGCAGCTTGGCAGGGGGAAGCTACGAGCAGTACTTC; clone size: few; J gene: TRBJ2-7; D gene: TRBD1; V gene: TRBV5-1
CDR3 protein: CASSLSAGAYEQYF; CDR3 DNA: TGTGCCAGCAGTTTATCAGCGGGAGCTTACGAGCAGTACTTC; clone size: few; J gene: TRBJ2-7; D gene: TRBD2; V gene: TRBV27
CDR3 protein: CASSPGQGFNEQFF; CDR3 DNA: TGTGCCAGCAGCCCGGGACAGGGGTTCAATGAGCAGTTCTTC; clone size: .; J gene: TRBJ2-1; D gene: TRBD1; V gene: TRBV2
CDR3 protein: CAREGQGVEQYF; CDR3 DNA: TGTGCCAGGGAGGGACAGGGGGTCGAGCAGTACTTC; clone size: .; J gene: TRBJ2-7; D gene: TRBD1; V gene: TRBV2
CDR3 protein: CASTSDRGGTEAFF; CDR3 DNA: TGCGCCAGCACTTCGGACAGGGGAGGCACTGAAGCTTTCTTT; clone size: .; J gene: TRBJ1-1; D gene: TRBD1; V gene: TRBV5-1
CDR3 protein: CASSLGTSVYGYTF; CDR3 DNA: TGTGCCAGCAGTCTCGGGACGTCTGTTTATGGCTACACCTTC; clone size: few; J gene: TRBJ1-2; D gene: .; V gene: TRBV27
CDR3 protein: CASGHRDIGEAFF; CDR3 DNA: TGTGCCAGCGGTCACAGGGACATTGGTGAAGCTTTCTTT; clone size: .; J gene: TRBJ1-1; D gene: .; V gene: TRBV5-4
CDR3 protein: CATSGGTSGGYYEQYF; CDR3 DNA: TGTGCCACCAGCGGGGGGACTAGCGGGGGATACTACGAGCAGTACTTC; clone size: once; J gene: TRBJ2-7; D gene: TRBD2; V gene: TRBV15
CDR3 protein: CASSLGHYEQYF; CDR3 DNA: TGTGCCAGCAGCTTAGGGCACTACGAGCAGTACTTC; clone size: once; J gene: TRBJ2-7; D gene: .; V gene: TRBV11-2
CDR3 protein: CASSVVSSSYNEQFF; CDR3 DNA: TGTGCCAGCAGCGTAGTCTCGAGCTCCTACAATGAGCAGTTCTTC; clone size: .; J gene: TRBJ2-1; D gene: .; V gene: TRBV9
CDR3 protein: CATSSEPGPTDTQYF; CDR3 DNA: TGTGCCACCAGCAGTGAGCCGGGACCTACAGATACGCAGTATTTT; clone size: once; J gene: TRBJ2-3; D gene: .; V gene: TRBV15
CDR3 protein: CASSLTSEWSDTQYF; CDR3 DNA: TGTGCCAGCAGCTTAACATCAGAATGGTCAGATACGCAGTATTTT; clone size: .; J gene: TRBJ2-3; D gene: .; V gene: TRBV7-3
CDR3 protein: CSVEAPSREHYGYTF; CDR3 DNA: TGCAGCGTTGAAGCTCCCAGCCGGGAACACTATGGCTACACCTTC; clone size: .; J gene: TRBJ1-2; D gene: .; V gene: TRBV29-1
CDR3 protein: CASSRDLSSGNTIYF; CDR3 DNA: TGCGCCAGCAGCCGGGACCTGAGCTCTGGAAACACCATATATTTT; clone size: .; J gene: TRBJ1-3; D gene: .; V gene: TRBV5-1
CDR3 protein: CASSLGHGKIGQGYGYTF; CDR3 DNA: TGTGCCAGCAGTTTGGGTCATGGTAAGATCGGACAGGGGTATGGCTACACCTTC; clone size: .; J gene: TRBJ1-2; D gene: TRBD1; V gene: TRBV27
CDR3 protein: CASKTGGADTQYF; CDR3 DNA: TGTGCCAGCAAAACGGGAGGGGCAGATACGCAGTATTTT; clone size: .; J gene: TRBJ2-3; D gene: TRBD2; V gene: TRBV27
CDR3 protein: CASSYSRNNSPLHF; CDR3 DNA: TGTGCCAGCAGTTACAGCAGGAATAATTCACCCCTCCACTTT; clone size: .; J gene: TRBJ1-6; D gene: .; V gene: TRBV6-5
CDR3 protein: CASRTGTGTYEQYF; CDR3 DNA: TGTGCCAGCAGAACCGGGACCGGCACCTACGAGCAGTACTTC; clone size: .; J gene: TRBJ2-7; D gene: .; V gene: TRBV28
CDR3 protein: CASSPTTGRETQYF; CDR3 DNA: TGTGCCAGCAGCCCTACGACAGGGCGGGAGACCCAGTACTTC; clone size: few; J gene: TRBJ2-5; D gene: TRBD1; V gene: TRBV11-2
CDR3 protein: CASGWDASYEQYF; CDR3 DNA: TGCGCCAGCGGGTGGGACGCCTCCTACGAGCAGTACTTC; clone size: .; J gene: TRBJ2-7; D gene: .; V gene: TRBV5-1
CDR3 protein: CASSLSGDGANVLTF; CDR3 DNA: TGTGCCAGCAGTTTATCAGGGGATGGGGCCAACGTCCTGACTTTC; clone size: .; J gene: TRBJ2-6; D gene: .; V gene: TRBV28
CDR3 protein: CATSKGRGAGEKLFF; CDR3 DNA: TGTGCCACCAGCAAGGGGAGGGGAGCAGGAGAAAAACTGTTTTTT; clone size: .; J gene: TRBJ1-4; D gene: .; V gene: TRBV15
CDR3 protein: CASSPFGQGNKQYF; CDR3 DNA: TGTGCCAGCAGCCCATTCGGACAGGGTAACAAGCAGTACTTC; clone size: once; J gene: TRBJ2-7; D gene: TRBD1; V gene: TRBV7-2
CDR3 protein: CASAPDGPSYEQYF; CDR3 DNA: TGTGCCAGCGCCCCGGACGGCCCGTCCTACGAGCAGTACTTC; clone size: .; J gene: TRBJ2-7; D gene: .; V gene: TRBV7-9
CDR3 protein: CASSITGGVGFNEKLFF; CDR3 DNA: TGTGCCAGCAGTATAACAGGGGGCGTGGGTTTTAATGAAAAACTGTTTTTT; clone size: once; J gene: TRBJ1-4; D gene: TRBD1; V gene: TRBV27
CDR3 protein: CASSLTANTEAFF; CDR3 DNA: TGTGCCAGCAGCTTAACAGCGAACACTGAAGCTTTCTTT; clone size: once; J gene: TRBJ1-1; D gene: .; V gene: TRBV9
CDR3 protein: CASSLGSGVETQYF; CDR3 DNA: TGTGCCAGCAGTTTAGGGAGTGGGGTCGAGACCCAGTACTTC; clone size: .; J gene: TRBJ2-5; D gene: .; V gene: TRBV27
CDR3 protein: CASSLDRVHGRGYTF; CDR3 DNA: TGTGCCAGCAGTTTAGACAGGGTCCACGGACGTGGCTACACCTTC; clone size: .; J gene: TRBJ1-2; D gene: TRBD1; V gene: TRBV28
CDR3 protein: CATSRGQAVYGYTF; CDR3 DNA: TGTGCCACCAGCAGAGGACAGGCCGTCTATGGCTACACCTTC; clone size: .; J gene: TRBJ1-2; D gene: .; V gene: TRBV15
CDR3 protein: CASSLGGGGRAGELFF; CDR3 DNA: TGCGCCAGCAGCTTGGGAGGCGGGGGAAGAGCCGGGGAGCTGTTTTTT; clone size: .; J gene: TRBJ2-2; D gene: TRBD2; V gene: TRBV5-1
CDR3 protein: CASSLGYRDRGHEQFF; CDR3 DNA: TGTGCCAGCAGCTTAGGTTACCGGGACAGGGGGCATGAGCAGTTCTTC; clone size: .; J gene: TRBJ2-1; D gene: TRBD1; V gene: TRBV7-8
CDR3 protein: CASSQEGIEGYF; CDR3 DNA: TGTGCCAGCAGCCAAGAGGGAATTGAGGGGTACTTC; clone size: .; J gene: TRBJ2-7; D gene: .; V gene: TRBV2
CDR3 protein: CASSPGPGAGDTQYF; CDR3 DNA: TGTGCCAGCAGTCCGGGACCGGGGGCCGGAGATACGCAGTATTTT; clone size: .; J gene: TRBJ2-3; D gene: .; V gene: TRBV6-1
CDR3 protein: CARGVEKLFF; CDR3 DNA: TGTGCTCGAGGGGTTGAAAAACTGTTTTTT; clone size: .; J gene: TRBJ1-4; D gene: .; V gene: TRBV30
CDR3 protein: CASNPGNYGYTF; CDR3 DNA: TGTGCCAGCAACCCGGGGAACTATGGCTACACCTTC; clone size: once; J gene: TRBJ1-2; D gene: .; V gene: TRBV6-6
CDR3 protein: CATRGQVAVDGYTF; CDR3 DNA: TGTGCCACCAGGGGACAGGTTGCAGTAGATGGCTACACCTTC; clone size: .; J gene: TRBJ1-2; D gene: TRBD1; V gene: TRBV15
CDR3 protein: CATSRSYQTGELFF; CDR3 DNA: TGTGCCACCAGCAGAAGTTACCAGACCGGGGAGCTGTTTTTT; clone size: .; J gene: TRBJ2-2; D gene: .; V gene: TRBV15
CDR3 protein: CASSLGTSNQPQHF; CDR3 DNA: TGCGCCAGCAGCTTGGGAACGAGCAATCAGCCCCAGCATTTT; clone size: .; J gene: TRBJ1-5; D gene: .; V gene: TRBV5-1
CDR3 protein: CASSENPGSGAAGELFF; CDR3 DNA: TGTGCCAGCAGTGAAAATCCGGGGTCGGGAGCAGCCGGGGAGCTGTTTTTT; clone size: .; J gene: TRBJ2-2; D gene: .; V gene: TRBV2
CDR3 protein: CASSLTGTDSYEQYF; CDR3 DNA: TGCGCCAGCAGCTTAACCGGGACCGATTCCTACGAGCAGTACTTC; clone size: once; J gene: TRBJ2-7; D gene: .; V gene: TRBV5-1
CDR3 protein: CASSDIRREQYF; CDR3 DNA: TGTGCCAGCAGTGATATAAGACGCGAGCAGTACTTC; clone size: few; J gene: TRBJ2-7; D gene: .; V gene: TRBV25-1
CDR3 protein: CASSLGHPNTIYF; CDR3 DNA: TGTGCCAGCAGCTTGGGACACCCAAACACCATATATTTT; clone size: .; J gene: TRBJ1-3; D gene: .; V gene: TRBV5-6